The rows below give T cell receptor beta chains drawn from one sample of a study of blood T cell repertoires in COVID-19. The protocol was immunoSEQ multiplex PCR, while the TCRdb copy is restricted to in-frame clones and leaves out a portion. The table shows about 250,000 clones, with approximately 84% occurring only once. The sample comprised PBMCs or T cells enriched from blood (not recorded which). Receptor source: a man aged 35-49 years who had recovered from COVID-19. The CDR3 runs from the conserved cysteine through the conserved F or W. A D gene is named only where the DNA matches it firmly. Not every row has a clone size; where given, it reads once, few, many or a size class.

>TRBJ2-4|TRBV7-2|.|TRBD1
TGTGCCAGCAGCTTAGGAGGGGGGACAGGGCCCAAAAACATTCAGTACTTC
CASSLGGGTGPKNIQYF
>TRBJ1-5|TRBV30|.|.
TGTGCCTGGAGTACGGGTAGCAATCAGCCCCAGCATTTT
CAWSTGSNQPQHF
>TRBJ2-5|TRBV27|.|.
TGTGCCAGCAGCAAGCAGGGGCGCGGGGAGACCCAGTACTTC
CASSKQGRGETQYF
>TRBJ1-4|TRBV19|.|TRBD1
TGTGCCAGTAGTATTGGACAGGGGGTTCATAATGAAAAACTGTTTTTT
CASSIGQGVHNEKLFF
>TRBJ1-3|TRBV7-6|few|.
TGTGCCAGCAGCTTAGCGGGACTCACGAGCTCTGGAAACACCATATATTTT
CASSLAGLTSSGNTIYF
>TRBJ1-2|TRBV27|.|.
TGTGCCAGCAGTCCATGGAGGAACACCTATGGCTACACCTTC
CASSPWRNTYGYTF
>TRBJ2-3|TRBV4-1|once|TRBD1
TGCGCCAGCAGCCCAGGACAGGGGGGCACAGATACGCAGTATTTT
CASSPGQGGTDTQYF
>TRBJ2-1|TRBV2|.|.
TGTGCCAGCTGGAGGGGTATGCGGGTCCCCTACAATGAGCAGTTCTTC
CASWRGMRVPYNEQFF
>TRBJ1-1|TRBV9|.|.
TGTGCCAGCAGGGACCAGGGGAAAAACACTGAAGCTTTCTTT
CASRDQGKNTEAFF
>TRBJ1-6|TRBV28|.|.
TGTGCCAGCAGTGACAGCAAACAGTACTATAATTCACCCCTCCACTTT
CASSDSKQYYNSPLHF
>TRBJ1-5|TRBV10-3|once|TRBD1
TGTGCCATCAAGGGGCAGGGGGCCAATCAGCCCCAGCATTTT
CAIKGQGANQPQHF
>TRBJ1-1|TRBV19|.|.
TGTGCCAGTAGTACCCTACAGGGTCGGCCGCTGAACACTGAAGCTTTCTTT
CASSTLQGRPLNTEAFF
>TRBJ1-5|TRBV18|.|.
TGTGCCAGCTCACCAGGGGAGAATCAGCCCCAGCATTTT
CASSPGENQPQHF
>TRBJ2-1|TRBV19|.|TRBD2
TGTGCCAGTAGTATTCTGGGAGGGCCAGGCGGGGACAATGAGCAGTTCTTC
CASSILGGPGGDNEQFF
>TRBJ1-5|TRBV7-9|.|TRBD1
TGTGCCAGCAGCTCCGCGGACAGGGGGCGAGGTCGAAGGAATCAGCCCCAGCATTTT
CASSSADRGRGRRNQPQHF
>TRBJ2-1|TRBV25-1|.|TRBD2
TGTGCCAGCAGTGGACTAGCGGGGGCTGAGCAGTTCTTC
CASSGLAGAEQFF
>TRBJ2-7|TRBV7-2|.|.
TGTGCCAGCAGCCCCGCCCGAGGTTTTAGCCTTTCCTACGAGCAGTACTTC
CASSPARGFSLSYEQYF
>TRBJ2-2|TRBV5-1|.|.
TGCGCCAGCAGCTTGGGACAGGAGGTCGGGGAGCTGTTTTTT
CASSLGQEVGELFF
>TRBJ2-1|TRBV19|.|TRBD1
TGTGCCAGTAGTACCCCGTCTACAGGGGGGCATGAGCAGTTCTTC
CASSTPSTGGHEQFF
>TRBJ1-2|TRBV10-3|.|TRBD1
TGTGCCATCTCTCCCCCGACAGGGGGCTATGACTATGGCTACACCTTC
CAISPPTGGYDYGYTF
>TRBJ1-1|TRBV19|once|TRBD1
TGTGCCAGTAGTACTCAACTCGGACAGGCGATACTGAACACTGAAGCTTTCTTT
CASSTQLGQAILNTEAFF
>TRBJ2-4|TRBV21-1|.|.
TGTGCCCCTGGACAGGGGACCAAAAACATTCAGTACTTC
CAPGQGTKNIQYF
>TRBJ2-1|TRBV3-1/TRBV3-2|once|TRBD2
TGTGCCAGCAGAACTCTAGCGGGAGGAGGGTGGAATGAGCAGTTCTTC
CASRTLAGGGWNEQFF
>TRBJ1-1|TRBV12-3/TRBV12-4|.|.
TGTGCCAGCAGCGGGCCGGGAGGGCCTGAAGCTTTCTTT
CASSGPGGPEAFF
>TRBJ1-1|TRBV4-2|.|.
TGTGCCAGCAGCCTTCCGGGACACATGAACACTGAAGCTTTCTTT
CASSLPGHMNTEAFF
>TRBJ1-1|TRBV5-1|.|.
TGCGCCAGCAGCCCGACAGGGAACACTGAAGCTTTCTTT
CASSPTGNTEAFF
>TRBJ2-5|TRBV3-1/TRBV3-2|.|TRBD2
TGTGCCAGCAGCAGCCGCGGGGGCCAAGAGACCCAGTACTTC
CASSSRGGQETQYF
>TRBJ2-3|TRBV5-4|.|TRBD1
TGTGCCAGCAGCCTCCCGGACAGGGGGCCTGATACGCAGTATTTT
CASSLPDRGPDTQYF
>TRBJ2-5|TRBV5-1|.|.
TGCGCCAGCAGCTTCGACCGGGGGGAGACAGGGGTAGAGACCCAGTACTTC
CASSFDRGETGVETQYF
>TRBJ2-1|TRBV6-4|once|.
TGTGCCAGCAGTTCTACTCAGGGTAGCGGTGAGCAGTTCTTC
CASSSTQGSGEQFF
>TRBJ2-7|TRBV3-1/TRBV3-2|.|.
TGTGCCAGCAGCCAAGAGGGCTCGTCGGGACTCCTCATTAGCTCCTACGAGCAGTACTTC
CASSQEGSSGLLISSYEQYF
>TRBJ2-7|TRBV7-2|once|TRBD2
TGTGCCAGCAGGGAGCGGGGGGGCCCCTACGAGCAGTACTTC
CASRERGGPYEQYF
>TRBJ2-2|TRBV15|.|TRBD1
TGTGCCACCAGCCTGCGACAGGGCCGGCTGTTTTTT
CATSLRQGRLFF
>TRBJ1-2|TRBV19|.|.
TGTGCCAGTACCCCTCCCGAGAGATATGGCTACACCTTC
CASTPPERYGYTF
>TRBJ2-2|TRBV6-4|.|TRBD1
TGTGCCAGCTCTCCGAAGGGGGCACCCCTAAACACCGGGGAGCTGTTTTTT
CASSPKGAPLNTGELFF
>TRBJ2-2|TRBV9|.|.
TGTGCCAGCAGCGTAGAGCCCCGGGGGGGGGAGCTGTTTTTT
CASSVEPRGGELFF
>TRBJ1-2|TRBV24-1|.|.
TGTGCCACCAGTGAACAGGGCTATGGCTACACCTTC
CATSEQGYGYTF
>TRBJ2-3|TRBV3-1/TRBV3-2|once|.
TGTGCCAGCAGCCAAGCGGGGACAGATACGCAGTATTTT
CASSQAGTDTQYF
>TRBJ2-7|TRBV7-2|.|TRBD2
TGTGCCAGCAGCTTAGGTCGGGAGGGCGAGCAGTACTTC
CASSLGREGEQYF
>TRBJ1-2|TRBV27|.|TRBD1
TGTGCCAGCAGTTGGGGGACAGGGGGACGTGGCTACACCTTC
CASSWGTGGRGYTF
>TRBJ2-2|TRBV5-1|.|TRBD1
TGCGCCAACCGACAGGGGGCCACCGGGGAGCTGTTTTTT
CANRQGATGELFF
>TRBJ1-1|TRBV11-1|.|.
TGTGCCAGCAGCTTAGGACAGGCGAACACTGAAGCTTTCTTT
CASSLGQANTEAFF
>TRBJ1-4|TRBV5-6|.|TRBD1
TGTGCCAGCAGCACCAGGGGGTCTAATGAAAAACTGTTTTTT
CASSTRGSNEKLFF
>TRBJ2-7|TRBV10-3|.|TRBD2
TGTGCCATCACTGGAGGACTAGCGGGACGCGAGCAGTACTTC
CAITGGLAGREQYF
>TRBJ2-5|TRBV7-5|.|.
TGTGTCAGAAGCTTAAGAGGCGGGGGGGCATCGGAGACCCAGTACTTC
CVRSLRGGGASETQYF
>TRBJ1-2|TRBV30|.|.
TGTGCCGGAACAGGGAACTATGGCTACACCTTC
CAGTGNYGYTF
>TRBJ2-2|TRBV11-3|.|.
TGTGCCAGCAGCCCAGTAGGAGGCATAGGAACCGGGGAGCTGTTTTTT
CASSPVGGIGTGELFF
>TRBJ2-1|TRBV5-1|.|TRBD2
TGCGCCAGCAGCTTGGCGACAGGGAGCGGGAGGATCAAAGGAAATGAGCAGTTCTTC
CASSLATGSGRIKGNEQFF
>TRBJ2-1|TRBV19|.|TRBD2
TGTGCCAGTAGTATAGCGGCGGGGGGGTTCGAGCAGTTCTTC
CASSIAAGGFEQFF
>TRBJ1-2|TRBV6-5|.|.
TGTGCCGGCCCCTCACGTCCCCCATTTAACTATGGCTACACCTTC
CAGPSRPPFNYGYTF
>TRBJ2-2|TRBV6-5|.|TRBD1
TGTGCCAGCAGTTTGGAGACAGGGCGAACCGGGGAGCTGTTTTTT
CASSLETGRTGELFF
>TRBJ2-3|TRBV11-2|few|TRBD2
TGTGCCAGCAGCACCTATCTAGCGGGCACAGATACGCAGTATTTT
CASSTYLAGTDTQYF
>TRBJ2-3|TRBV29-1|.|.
TGCAGCTGCGGGACTCTCAATCCGGCAGATACGCAGTATTTT
CSCGTLNPADTQYF